This T cell receptor (beta chain) originates from a study of shared clonotypes between healthy human individuals. Findings of the study overall: In general, naive subsets displayed greater estimated richness than memory subsets did.

Points on this clone: What it binds is unknown.

Splitting of each subset's genomic DNA was done evenly across several immunoSEQ plates. The table came from immunoSEQ multiplex PCR; TCRdb's copy has only in-frame clones and leaves some out. This table holds millions of clones, approximately 93% found once. The CDR3 spans 14 residues. The germline CDR1 and CDR2 sequences are MGHRA and YSYEKL. V lost 8 bases to trimming and J lost 0 bases, with 11 bases between them. V is TRBV4-1 and J is TRBJ1-5; D possibly corresponds to TRBD1 (6 bases). This clonotype originated in a young man in good health. Some clones in this sample may be carry-over from other donors' samples. Specimen: naive CD4+ T cells from PBMCs. Subset meaning: CD45RA+ positively selected. CDR3 in DNA: TGCGCCAGCGACAGGCCGGGTAGCAATCAGCCCCAGCATTTT. Its protein is CASDRPGSNQPQHF.